The clone carrying this TCR beta chain was recorded at least ten times. Its antigen is still unknown. This sample was taken from a study of type 1 regulatory T cells. TCRdb used MiXCR to reprocess the reads, holding one entry per CDR3 protein. This table has approximately 42,000 distinct CDR3 sequences, approximately 12% appearing once. CDR1 KGHSH and CDR2 LQKENI come from the germline V gene. The CDR3 is 13 amino acids. J was trimmed by 5 bases and V by 2 bases; bases with no gene match: 0. The source of this sequence is a human donor in good health. V gene TRBV18 combines with J gene TRBJ1-5, with 7 bases matching TRBD1. Sequencing was performed on cultured non-Tr1 T cells, either the whole culture or a sorted T cell fraction (not recorded which). CDR3 amino acids: CASSPGQDQPQHF. The CDR3 nucleotides are TGTGCCAGCTCACCAGGACAGGATCAGCCCCAGCATTTT. The variable domain in full, completed from reference TRBV18 and TRBJ1-5, reads NAGVMQNPRHLVRRRGQEARLRCSPMKGHSHVYWYRQLPEEGLKFMVYLQKENIIDESGMPKERFSAEFPKEGPSILRIQQVVRGDSAAYFCASSPGQDQPQHFGDGTRLSIL.